This entry lists 11 T cell receptor beta chains sequenced from one sample in a study of tumor-infiltrating lymphocytes in primary liver carcinoma. The input was 500 ng total RNA; TCR beta cDNA was made from it with a constant-region primer. Researchers made the TCR beta libraries by running three nested multiplex PCR rounds with slightly modified ARM-PCR. A C-beta reverse primer was combined with TRBV1-TRBV30 forward primers in the first two PCR rounds, and each round had approximately 10 cycles. One entry per CDR3 protein, called by TCRdb with MiXCR from the multiplex PCR reads. This repertoire shows about 99,000 distinct CDR3 sequences, 69% found once; its top ten account for around 9.5%. From roughly 18-30 mg of unsorted bulk tissue, DNA and RNA were co-extracted together. The sample comprised liver tumor tissue from sampling region 5. The subset here: tumor region T5, tumor centre. These receptors all stem from a woman in her sixties or seventies with primary liver carcinoma and hepatitis B virus infection.

The V gene is TRBV29-1, the J gene TRBJ2-5; D might be TRBD1 (7 bases). This CDR3 region has 15 residues. V was pared by 8 bases and J by 4 bases, with 23 bases between. CDR1 SQVTM and CDR2 ANQGSEA come from the germline V gene. CDR3 sequence (DNA): TGCAGCCTTGGACTCAGGGGGGATATTGGAGAGACCCAGTACTTC. It translates to CSLGLRGDIGETQYF.

In the case of this clonotype: Just one base apart from a much larger clone, this may be a read error. The chain couples TRBV13 to TRBJ2-2; a weak D match, TRBD2 (5 bases). CDR3 length: 15 amino acids. Trimming took 0 bases from V and 4 from J, leaving 9 bases between them. Germline loops: CDR1 PRHDT, CDR2 FYEKMQ (reference sequence). The CDR3 nucleotides are TGTGCCAGCAGCTTAGGGGGAGCCAGCACCGGGGAGCTGTTTTTT. This gives the protein CASSLGGASTGELFF.

In the case of this clonotype: Lacking the conserved final phenylalanine or tryptophan, this CDR3 likely reflects a read error. The CDR3 nucleotides are TGTGACTGCATAGGGAGTCTGAACACTGAAGCTTTCCTT. As protein: CDCIGSLNTEAFL. This chain links TRBV12-3 or TRBV12-4 with TRBJ1-1; no reliable D call. The CDR3 is 13 residues long.

To note about this clonotype: Compared with germline, one end of the junction differs, possibly owing to a read error. This chain links TRBV6-1 with TRBJ2-4; the D gene is possibly TRBD2 (7 bases). The CDR3 sequence is 13 residues long. Germline CDR1 reads MNHNS; CDR2 reads SASEGT. The CDR3, as DNA: TGTACCAGAGGGGGGGGAGGGAAAAACATTCAGTACTTC. It is translated as CTRGGGGKNIQYF.

Of note for this clonotype: Lacking the conserved final phenylalanine or tryptophan, this CDR3 likely reflects a read error. The V and J genes are TRBV12-3 or TRBV12-4 and TRBJ2-4; D perhaps matches TRBD1 (6 bases). V was trimmed by 7 bases and J by 6 bases, leaving 13 bases between them. The CDR3 contains 13 residues. CDR3 region: CASNFEDRNIQYL. For the CDR3, the DNA is TGTGCCAGCAACTTTGAGGACAGAAACATTCAGTACTTA.

In regard to this clonotype: Sequence at one end of the junction differs from germline and may be a read error. The chain employs TRBV4-1 and TRBJ1-1; perhaps TRBD1 as D (5 bases). The CDR3 covers 15 residues. The germline gives CDR1 MGHRA, CDR2 YSYEKL. The chain's CDR3 is CASSQEGQGGTEASF. In nucleotides, the CDR3 is TGCGCTAGCAGCCAAGAGGGGCAGGGAGGGACTGAAGCTTCCTTT.

The chain joins TRBV7-9 to TRBJ1-4, with unresolved D. Per the germline V gene, CDR1 is SEHNR and CDR2 is FQNEAQ (reference sequence). V shed 3 bases and J shed 0 bases, with 8 bases lying between them. CDR3 size: 15 residues. CDR3 DNA sequence: TGTGCCAGCAGCTTGGGCTCCTCAACTAATGAAAAACTGTTTTTT. Translated, it gives CASSLGSSTNEKLFF.

The rearrangement links TRBV7-9 to TRBJ1-5; no firm D call. The CDR3 has 14 residues. Germline V gene data show CDR1 as SEHNR and CDR2 as FQNEAQ (reference sequence). V dropped 2 bases and J dropped 8 bases, with 13 bases sitting between them. The CDR3 DNA sequence: TGTGCCAGCAGCTTAAGTGGAGCCAGTAAGCCCCAGCATTTT. Residues: CASSLSGASKPQHF.

In the case of this clonotype: At one boundary the junction diverges from the germline segment, which might be a read error. The genes are TRBV28 and TRBJ1-1; no reliable D call. The CDR3 covers 11 residues. Germline CDR1 is MDHEN and CDR2 is SYDVKM. Here the CDR3 reads CASNLSAEAFF. CDR3 coding DNA: TGTGCCAGCAATTTAAGCGCTGAAGCATTCTTT.

As for this clonotype: The missing conserved phenylalanine or tryptophan at the end of this CDR3 makes a read error likely. The DNA is left out, because the CDR3 cannot be placed on it with certainty; the CDR3 is given as TCRdb lists it. The J gene is TRBJ1-2, the V gene TRBV29-1; the table's D gene call, TRBD1, was not cross checked with the DNA. The CDR3 has 13 amino acids, counting both end residues. Germline values: CDR1 SQVTM, CDR2 ANQGSEA. This CDR3 reads CSVEAGGERGYIL.

This clonotype came up many times. CDR3 protein: CAWSVHYEQYF. DNA of the CDR3: TGTGCCTGGAGTGTACATTACGAGCAGTACTTC. The gene calls are TRBV30 and TRBJ2-7; D ambiguous. CDR3 length: 11 residues. CDR1 and CDR2 (germline): GTSNPN, SVGIG (reference sequence). V was clipped by 0 bases and J by 4 bases, with 4 bases between them.